A single sample gave rise to the 20 T cell receptor beta chains below, sequenced in a study of blood T cell repertoires in COVID-19. The method was immunoSEQ multiplex PCR; TCRdb's version includes in-frame clones alone and lacks a portion of them. The sample has approximately 60,000 clones; approximately 93% are singletons. Sequenced sample: peripheral blood. The source is a man in his 70s with active COVID-19.

The CDR3 sequence is CASSTGGTNSPLHF. The CDR3 DNA is TGTGCCAGCAGTACAGGGGGGACAAATTCACCCCTCCACTTT. This rearrangement joins TRBV3-1 (or the pseudogene TRBV3-2) to TRBJ1-6; 8 nucleotides line up with TRBD1. Germline loops: CDR1 LGHDT, CDR2 YNNKEL (reference sequence). V was clipped by 6 bases and J by 7 bases; unmatched bases: 5. The CDR3 covers 14 residues.

The V and J genes are TRBV5-5 and TRBJ2-1; 10 positions match TRBD1. The CDR3 has 16 residues. Per the germline V gene, CDR1 is SGHKS and CDR2 is YYEKEE (reference sequence). Trimming removed 4 bases from V and 2 bases from J; junction bases left unmatched: 6. The DNA of the CDR3 is TGTGCCAGCAGCCTCCACGGGACAGGGGCCTACAATGAGCAGTTCTTC. Encoded protein: CASSLHGTGAYNEQFF.

V and J are TRBV5-1 and TRBJ2-7; TRBD2 might be the D (6 bases). Germline V gene sequence: CDR1 SGHRS, CDR2 YFSETQ. The V and J ends lost 3 bases and 3 bases respectively, with 13 bases between them. The CDR3 has 14 amino acids. The CDR3 reads CASSSDPEGYEQYV. CDR3 DNA sequence: TGCGCCAGCAGCTCGGACCCGGAGGGCTACGAGCAGTACGTC.

Here the CDR3 DNA reads TGCGCCAGCAGCTTGAGGGGGACCACGTTCGGGGAGCTGTTTTTT. Residues: CASSLRGTTFGELFF. V is TRBV5-1 and J is TRBJ2-2, with a possible D match to TRBD1 (6 bases). The CDR3 length is 15 residues. The V end lost 1 base, the J end lost 7 bases, and 14 bases lay between the germline ends. CDR1 is SGHRS and CDR2 is YFSETQ in the germline V gene.

This sequence joins TRBV4-2 and TRBJ2-1; 9 nucleotides match TRBD2. This CDR3 is built from 15 residues. Per the germline V gene, CDR1 is LGHNA and CDR2 is YNFKEQ. With V trimmed by 1 base and J by 7 bases, 5 bases remained unmatched. CDR3 region: CASSQGSLAGNEQFF. CDR3 coding DNA: TGTGCCAGCAGCCAAGGAAGTCTAGCGGGGAATGAGCAGTTCTTC.

V is TRBV7-2 and J is TRBJ2-1; 15 bases are shared with TRBD2. The V gene end was trimmed by 4 bases and the J gene end by 9 bases; junction bases not matched to a gene: 10. Germline values: CDR1 SGHTA, CDR2 FQGNSA. CDR3 length: 17 amino acids. The CDR3 DNA reads as TGTGCCAGCAGCTCCGAACTAGGACTAGCGGGGGGGCCTGAGCAGTTCTTC. Translating it yields CASSSELGLAGGPEQFF.

DNA for the CDR3: TGTGCCAGCAGCCAAGATTTCCAGCGGGGGGCTAAAGAGACCCAGTACTTC. The encoded protein is CASSQDFQRGAKETQYF. V gene TRBV4-2 combines with J gene TRBJ2-5; 9 bases line up with TRBD2. CDR1 is LGHNA and CDR2 is YNFKEQ in the germline V gene. J gave up 3 bases and V 0 bases, and 8 bases lay outside the gene matches. The CDR3 totals 17 residues.

This clone was seen once. The chain combines TRBV4-3 with TRBJ2-4; 7 nucleotides agree with TRBD2. The trim removed 1 base at V and 8 bases at J, leaving 14 bases unmatched. Germline loops: CDR1 LGHNA, CDR2 YSLEER. CDR3 size: 17 residues. This CDR3 is CASSQGVRGTTTDIQYF. The CDR3, as DNA: TGCGCCAGCAGCCAAGGGGTACGCGGGACTACTACGGACATTCAGTACTTC.

This chain links TRBV6-5 with TRBJ1-2; no firm D call. This CDR3 is 13 amino acids long. Germline CDR1 MNHEY, CDR2 SVGAGI. V lost 6 bases and J lost 0, with 8 bases in between. The CDR3 nucleotides are TGTGCCAGCAGAACGGTTTCTAACTATGGCTACACCTTC. Protein product: CASRTVSNYGYTF.

The CDR3 nucleotides read TGTGCCAGCAGTTTAGTAGTGGGCACCTATAATTCACCCCTCCACTTT. It is translated as CASSLVVGTYNSPLHF. V usage is TRBV27 and J usage is TRBJ1-6, with no clear D. Germline CDR1 reads MNHEY; CDR2 reads SMNVEV (reference sequence). V was pared by 2 bases and J by 2 bases, with 10 bases between. The CDR3 covers 16 residues.

V usage is TRBV19 and J usage is TRBJ1-5, with TRBD1 matching over 7 bases. This CDR3 spans 18 amino acids. The V gene end was trimmed by 1 base and the J gene end by 0 bases; junction bases not matched to a gene: 9. Germline CDR1 reads LNHDA; CDR2 reads SQIVND (reference sequence). The CDR3 nucleotides are TGTGCCAGTAGTATAGGTGGGACAGCTATTATTAGCAATCAGCCCCAGCATTTT. Encoded protein: CASSIGGTAIISNQPQHF.

This rearrangement joins TRBV5-6 to TRBJ2-4; the match to TRBD1 covers 9 bases. V shed 2 bases and J 8 bases; nucleotides not matched to a gene: 8. The CDR3 totals 15 residues. Germline assignment: CDR1 SGHDT and CDR2 YYEEEE. CDR3 DNA sequence: TGTGCCAGCAGCTTCCTGACAGGGGGTATAGACATTCAGTACTTC. Protein sequence: CASSFLTGGIDIQYF.

The chain couples TRBV24-1 to TRBJ2-2; 8 bases are a match to TRBD2. The length of the CDR3 is 14 residues. The germline V gene encodes CDR1 KGHDR and CDR2 SFDVKD. J was trimmed by 2 bases and V by 9 bases; bases with no gene match: 4. The CDR3 spells CATRGGPNTGELFF. CDR3 sequence (DNA): TGTGCCACCCGGGGGGGCCCAAACACCGGGGAGCTGTTTTTT.

The V and J genes are TRBV29-1 and TRBJ2-7; D unresolved. CDR1 is SQVTM and CDR2 is ANQGSEA in the germline V gene. V was clipped by 4 bases and J by 0 bases, with 7 bases between them. There are 12 residues in the CDR3. The CDR3 nucleotides are TGCAGCGTTGTAGCACGCTCCTACGAGCAGTACGTC. Translation: CSVVARSYEQYV.

The chain recombines TRBV2 with TRBJ2-1, with a weak D call TRBD1 (6 bases). The CDR3 length is 14 residues. V lost 7 bases and J 7 bases, leaving 17 bases between the germline ends. The germline V gene has CDR1 SNHLY and CDR2 FYNNEI. In DNA, the CDR3 is TGTGCCAGCATCGGATACAGGGCAGGGAATGAGCAGTTCTTC. Translating it yields CASIGYRAGNEQFF. Complete variable domain (other parts from reference TRBV2 and TRBJ2-1): EPEVTQTPSHQVTQMGQEVILRCVPISNHLYFYWYRQILGQKVEFLVSFYNNEISEKSEIFDDQFSVERPDGSNFTLKIRSTKLEDSAMYFCASIGYRAGNEQFFGPGTRLTVL.

V usage is TRBV2 and J usage is TRBJ2-7; no firm D call. Trimming shortened V by 8 bases and J by 0 bases, and 11 bases separated the two germline ends. Germline V gene lookup returns CDR1 SNHLY and CDR2 FYNNEI. The CDR3 runs 13 residues. The CDR3 nucleotides read TGTGCCAGCCAGTTTCACAGCTCCTACGAGCAGTACGTC. Protein product: CASQFHSSYEQYV.

The chain combines TRBV2 with TRBJ1-5; 9 bases line up with TRBD1. Looked up from germline, CDR1 is SNHLY and CDR2 is FYNNEI. The CDR3 covers 15 residues. V gave up 10 bases and J gave up 2 bases; unmatched junction bases: 9. CDR3 nucleotide sequence: TGTGCCATCAAACAGGGGGCTGGTGGCAATCAGCCCCAGCATTTT. It yields the protein CAIKQGAGGNQPQHF.

This clone was seen more than once but under ten times. This rearrangement joins TRBV6-2 or TRBV6-3 to TRBJ2-3, with 8 nucleotides matching TRBD1. CDR1 and CDR2 from the germline V gene are MNHEY and SVGEGT. The ends lost 2 bases at V and 2 bases at J; junction bases unmatched: 3. CDR3 size: 15 residues. The CDR3 protein is CASSYGQGHTDTQYF. The CDR3 nucleotides read TGTGCCAGCAGTTACGGACAGGGACACACAGATACGCAGTATTTT.

The chain joins TRBV28 to TRBJ2-7; TRBD2 might be the D (5 bases). CDR1 and CDR2 from the germline V gene are MDHEN and SYDVKM. Trimming stripped 5 bases from V and 9 bases from J, with 17 bases between. The CDR3 has 13 residues. CDR3 DNA: TGTGCCAGCAGTACACGGACTCCTCCGACGCAGTACGTC. Its translation is CASSTRTPPTQYV.

This chain links TRBV6-5 with TRBJ1-2; TRBD1 agrees at 9 bases. The CDR3 extends over 15 amino acids. The V and J ends lost 7 bases and 4 bases, in that order; junction bases with no gene match: 10. Looked up from germline, CDR1 is MNHEY and CDR2 is SVGAGI. CDR3 in amino acids: CASKLTGGPLYGYTF. The CDR3, as DNA: TGTGCCAGCAAGCTCACAGGGGGCCCACTCTATGGCTACACCTTC.